These 10 T cell receptor beta chains were all obtained from the same sample, sequenced in a study of cytomegalovirus exposure and HLA in healthy donors. It was with 60 Vbeta and 13 Jbeta primers that the PCR ran. Sequencing used immunoSEQ multiplex PCR; TCRdb keeps in-frame clones, though not all of them. The sample comprises under 150,000 clones, roughly four fifths of which are singletons, and 2.5% rests with the top ten. Sequencing was performed on PBMCs. Receptors originate from a male donor in good health and CMV-seronegative.

This clone was observed a handful of times. The chain couples TRBV19 to TRBJ2-1; TRBD2 matches 10 bases. The CDR3 is made up of 13 amino acids. V lost 8 bases and J lost 4; bases outside the gene matches: 2. Per the germline V gene, CDR1 is LNHDA and CDR2 is SQIVND (reference sequence). The CDR3 spells CASGLAVYNEQFF. Written as DNA, the CDR3 is TGTGCCAGTGGACTAGCGGTATACAATGAGCAGTTCTTC.

There are a few counts of this clone. The J gene is TRBJ2-7, the V gene TRBV7-9; D perhaps matches TRBD1 (6 bases). Trimming pared 2 bases from V and 5 bases from J, leaving 19 bases between. CDR1 and CDR2 from the germline V gene are SEHNR and FQNEAQ (reference sequence). The CDR3 totals 16 residues. CDR3 sequence reads: CASSLFSWTDSNEQYF. The CDR3 coding sequence is TGTGCCAGCAGCTTATTCTCCTGGACAGATAGCAACGAGCAGTACTTC.

The chain employs TRBV19 and TRBJ1-4; D remains unclear. Germline assignment: CDR1 LNHDA and CDR2 SQIVND (reference sequence). V was cut by 5 bases and J by 8 bases, with 9 bases left in between. The CDR3 covers 12 residues. CDR3 region: CASSAEAEKLFF. The DNA for the CDR3 is TGTGCCAGTAGTGCTGAGGCAGAAAAACTGTTTTTT.

The chain employs TRBV9 and TRBJ1-4, with D possibly TRBD1 on 5 matching bases. This CDR3 has 15 residues. Germline values: CDR1 SGDLS, CDR2 YYNGEE. V lost 4 bases to trimming and J lost 8 bases, with 18 bases between them. CDR3 nucleotides: TGTGCCAGCAGCCCGAACCTAGGGGCTGGAGAAAAACTGTTTTTT. It translates to CASSPNLGAGEKLFF.

The genes are TRBV7-9 and TRBJ2-7, with TRBD2 matching over 13 bases. Germline CDR1 SEHNR, CDR2 FQNEAQ (reference sequence). V lost 5 bases and J lost 2; bases outside the gene matches: 3. This CDR3 is 15 amino acids long. The DNA of the CDR3 is TGTGCCAGCAGCCTAGGGACTAGCGGGACCTACGAGCAGTACTTC. It specifies CASSLGTSGTYEQYF.

The V gene is TRBV6-1, the J gene TRBJ2-7, with D perhaps TRBD1 (6 bases). This CDR3 region has 13 residues. V was trimmed by 7 bases and J by 2 bases, leaving 12 bases between them. CDR1 and CDR2 from the germline V gene are MNHNS and SASEGT. Here the CDR3 reads CASTSDSPYEQYF. CDR3 sequence (DNA): TGTGCCAGCACCTCGGACAGCCCCTACGAGCAGTACTTC.

The V call is TRBV9, the J call TRBJ2-7; 9 nucleotides align to TRBD2. CDR1 SGDLS and CDR2 YYNGEE come from the germline V gene. V trimming: 3 bases; J trimming: 0 bases; junction bases outside the gene matches: 1. The CDR3 is made up of 14 amino acids. DNA for the CDR3: TGTGCCAGCAGCGCGGGACTAGCCTCCTACGAGCAGTACTTC. It codes for CASSAGLASYEQYF.

The chain links TRBV4-1 to TRBJ2-7; D may be TRBD2 (6 bases). CDR3 length: 15 residues. Germline lookup yields CDR1 MGHRA and CDR2 YSYEKL. The V and J ends lost 1 base and 1 base respectively, with 11 bases between them. CDR3 DNA: TGCGCCAGCAGCCAAGTTACTAGCCCTTCCTACGAGCAGTACTTC. Its protein is CASSQVTSPSYEQYF.

The gene calls are TRBV9 and TRBJ2-7, with 10 bases that match TRBD1. The CDR3 is made up of 14 amino acids. Trimming cost V 0 bases and J 5 bases; bases outside gene matches: 2. CDR1 and CDR2 (germline): SGDLS, YYNGEE. DNA of the CDR3: TGTGCCAGCAGCGTAGCGGGGACAGGGGACGAGCAGTACTTC. Translation gives CASSVAGTGDEQYF.

This chain uses TRBV7-9 with TRBJ2-7, with TRBD2 identical over 7 bases. Germline V CDR1 and CDR2: SEHNR, FQNEAQ (reference sequence). The CDR3 runs to 13 residues. The J segment lost 5 bases and the V segment lost 7 bases, leaving 8 bases of the junction unmatched. The CDR3 DNA is TGTGCCAGCACCCCCGGGGGGATCCACGAGCAGTACTTC. Amino acids: CASTPGGIHEQYF. Drawing the rest from reference TRBV7-9 and TRBJ2-7, the complete variable domain is DTGVSQNPRHKITKRGQNVTFRCDPISEHNRLYWYRQTLGQGPEFLTYFQNEAQLEKSRLLSDRFSAERPKGSFSTLEIQRTEQGDSAMYLCASTPGGIHEQYFGPGTRLTVT.